This TCR beta chain is from a study of T cells in Graves' hyperthyroidism and ophthalmopathy. Subjects with ophthalmopathy showed a Clinical Activity Score no lower than 3, a NOSPECS grade no lower than 4, and a duration shorter than 3 months. Together with thyroid ultrasound, orbital computed tomography, serum thyroxine and TRAb, clinical symptoms were used for diagnoses. At least ten counts were recorded for this clonotype. Amplified TCR beta CDR3 regions came from RNA transcripts. A set of HTBI primers served as the primers for a first-round RT-PCR of the TCR CDR3. TCRdb redid the calling of the multiplex PCR reads with MiXCR, one entry per CDR3 protein. This sample has hundreds of thousands of distinct CDR3 sequences, with approximately 15% found just once. The CDR3 covers 16 residues. Germline CDR1 and CDR2: KGHDR and SFDVKD. Trimming left V 2 bases short and J 3 bases short, with 12 bases between.

The V call is TRBV24-1, the J call TRBJ2-2; D possibly matches TRBD1 or TRBD2 (5 bases each). Sequencing was carried out using blood. The clonotype originates from a woman in her forties with Graves' ophthalmopathy. This chain's CDR3 is CATSDSGRQHTGELFF. DNA of the CDR3: TGTGCCACCAGTGATTCGGGAAGACAGCACACCGGGGAGCTGTTTTTT.